The TCR beta chain under discussion was sequenced for a study of Ad26.COV2.S vaccination and SARS-CoV-2 variants. V was clipped by 2 bases and J by 6 bases, with 15 bases between them. CDR3 size: 15 residues. CDR1 LGHNT and CDR2 FRNRAP come from the germline V gene. The treatment denotes: roughly 18 received Ad26.COV2.S at low or high dose, single or two shots; several received placebo; per-sample allocation not given. At day 63 after the first vaccine or placebo injection, samples were drawn. The protocol was immunoSEQ multiplex PCR, while the TCRdb copy is restricted to in-frame clones and leaves out a portion. The sample holds hundreds of thousands of clones, around 87% seen once.

Sequencing was performed on peripheral blood, taken in a trial of Ad26.COV2.S vaccine versus placebo. V and J are TRBV12-5 and TRBJ2-3, with D unresolved. The receptor comes from a person aged 18-60 years who received the Ad26.COV2.S COVID-19 vaccine or a placebo. The CDR3 nucleotides are TGTGCTAGTGGTTTGATCCGGCCCGCACTGGATACGCAGTATTTT. Amino acids: CASGLIRPALDTQYF.